This TCR beta chain was sequenced for a study of neurological immune-mediated disorders. This clonotype was seen only once. TCRdb fed the 5' RACE reads into MiXCR, producing one record per CDR3 protein. There are under 35,000 distinct CDR3 sequences in the sample; under 30% occur only once, and roughly 27% lies in the top ten. Germline values: CDR1 SGHRS, CDR2 YFSETQ. V lost 3 bases and J lost 4; bases outside the gene matches: 7. This CDR3 has 14 amino acids. The material sequenced was CD4+ T cells from blood. This rearrangement joins TRBV5-1 to TRBJ2-7, with 7 positions matching TRBD1. The sequence derives from a man in his fifties or sixties with HTLV-1-associated myelopathy (HAM/TSP). CDR3: CASSSGQVPYEQYF. DNA for the CDR3: TGCGCCAGCAGCTCAGGACAGGTGCCGTACGAGCAGTACTTC.